This is a list of T cell receptor beta chains from one sample in a study of molecular identifiers for immune sequencing clone quantification. MiXCR, run by TCRdb on the PCR reads, gives a single entry per CDR3 protein. The sample has some 320,000 distinct CDR3 sequences; about a fifth are singletons. The sample consisted of naive CD8+ T cells from blood, with Jurkat cell RNA spiked in. Receptor source: a human donor in good health. Some libraries in this study had Jurkat cell RNA spiked in. Both conserved end residues are part of each CDR3. D genes are given only for firm matches. A row's size may be missing; if present it is once, few, many or a size class.

clone size,J gene,D gene,V gene,CDR3 protein,CDR3 DNA
few,TRBJ1-4,NA,TRBV20-1,CSAIMRGGLFLNEKLFF,TGCAGTGCTATAATGAGAGGGGGTCTATTCCTTAATGAAAAACTGTTTTTT
many,TRBJ2-1,TRBD2,TRBV24-1,CATSVSGHNEQFF,TGTGCCACCAGCGTTAGCGGGCACAATGAGCAGTTCTTC
many,TRBJ1-1,NA,TRBV29-1,CSVPFQGHDTEAFF,TGCAGCGTTCCTTTTCAGGGGCATGACACTGAAGCTTTCTTT
NA,TRBJ2-7,TRBD1,TRBV27,CASKTLGTGGEQYF,TGTGCCAGCAAAACTCTCGGGACAGGGGGCGAGCAGTACTTC
many,TRBJ1-2,NA,TRBV9,CASSVDRAGGHYGYTF,TGTGCCAGCAGCGTAGATAGGGCAGGAGGACACTATGGCTACACCTTC
NA,TRBJ2-1,TRBD2,TRBV7-2,CASSLDAGRAINNKQFF,TGTGCCAGCAGCTTAGATGCCGGGAGGGCCATCAACAATAAGCAGTTCTTC
few,TRBJ2-7,NA,TRBV4-1,CASSPGTALSYEQYF,TGCGCCAGCAGCCCAGGGACCGCTCTATCCTACGAGCAGTACTTC
NA,TRBJ1-4,NA,TRBV4-1,CASSQPRQVNEKPFF,TGCGCCAGCAGCCAACCAAGACAAGTTAATGAAAAACCGTTTTTT
many,TRBJ2-5,TRBD2,TRBV27,CASGSLAEQETQYF,TGTGCCAGCGGGTCGCTAGCGGAACAAGAGACCCAGTACTTC
many,TRBJ2-1,NA,TRBV4-1,CASSQEGHEQFF,TGCGCCAGCAGCCAAGAAGGGCATGAGCAGTTCTTC
few,TRBJ1-3,NA,TRBV15,CATSRDYLIVLGMHTIYF,TGTGCCACCAGCAGAGATTACCTTATCGTTCTGGGCATGCACACCATATATTTT
many,TRBJ2-5,NA,TRBV4-1,CASSQEDSSYQETQYF,TGCGCCAGCAGCCAAGAGGACAGCAGCTACCAAGAGACCCAGTACTTC
many,TRBJ2-2,NA,TRBV29-1,CSVESGNGELFF,TGCAGCGTTGAATCAGGGAACGGGGAGCTGTTTTTT
many,TRBJ2-3,NA,TRBV2,CASRGDLTDTQYF,TGTGCCAGCAGAGGGGACTTAACAGATACGCAGTATTTT
many,TRBJ2-1,NA,TRBV7-2,CASSIGAIPYNEQFF,TGTGCCAGCAGCATTGGGGCGATTCCCTACAATGAGCAGTTCTTC
few,TRBJ2-3,TRBD2,TRBV30,CAWSTGLGSTDTQYF,TGTGCCTGGAGTACCGGACTAGGGAGCACAGATACGCAGTATTTT
many,TRBJ2-7,NA,TRBV7-9,CASARVVGGTTNEQYF,TGTGCCAGTGCCCGGGTTGTTGGTGGGACGACAAACGAGCAGTACTTC
many,TRBJ1-5,NA,TRBV20-1,CSARASGQPQHF,TGCAGTGCTAGAGCCTCCGGCCAGCCCCAGCATTTT
few,TRBJ2-3,NA,TRBV27,CASSLSISGKSTDTQYF,TGTGCCAGCAGTTTATCGATTTCAGGGAAAAGCACAGATACGCAGTATTTT
NA,TRBJ2-4,NA,TRBV24-1,CATSDLHVRGLAKNIQYF,TGTGCCACCAGTGATTTGCACGTCCGGGGTCTAGCCAAAAACATTCAGTACTTC
many,TRBJ1-1,TRBD1,TRBV29-1,CSVGRGPEAFF,TGCAGCGTTGGAAGGGGGCCTGAAGCTTTCTTT
many,TRBJ2-2,NA,TRBV7-9,CASSWLGELFF,TGTGCCAGCAGCTGGCTCGGGGAGCTGTTTTTT
NA,TRBJ2-5,TRBD2,TRBV6-5,CATRVAWRGEGETQYF,TGTGCCACCAGAGTCGCTTGGCGGGGGGAAGGTGAGACCCAGTACTTC
NA,TRBJ2-7,NA,TRBV14,CASSQGCEQYF,TGTGCCAGCAGCCAAGGGTGCGAGCAGTACTTC
NA,TRBJ1-1,NA,TRBV4-2,CASSQEDGLLNTEAFF,TGTGCCAGCAGCCAAGAGGACGGACTGCTGAACACTGAAGCTTTCTTT
many,TRBJ2-1,NA,TRBV24-1,CATSDFVGEQFF,TGTGCCACCAGTGATTTCGTCGGTGAGCAGTTCTTC
many,TRBJ2-3,NA,TRBV4-3,CASSQDRRGYNTDTQYF,TGCGCCAGCAGCCAAGATCGCAGGGGTTATAACACAGATACGCAGTATTTT
NA,TRBJ2-7,NA,TRBV2,CASSDVAYEQYF,TGTGCCAGCAGTGATGTTGCCTACGAGCAGTACTTC
NA,TRBJ1-6,NA,TRBV27,CASSTAGSYNSPLHF,TGTGCCAGCAGTACGGCAGGATCCTATAATTCACCCCTCCACTTT
many,TRBJ2-3,NA,TRBV28,CASSLPGPNTDTQYF,TGTGCCAGCAGTTTACCCGGGCCAAACACAGATACGCAGTATTTT
many,TRBJ2-7,TRBD2,TRBV7-9,CASSPGTSGARGFHEQYF,TGTGCCAGCAGCCCGGGGACTAGCGGGGCTCGAGGCTTCCACGAGCAGTACTTC
many,TRBJ2-1,TRBD2,TRBV7-2,CASSPKPGGGPYNEQFF,TGTGCCAGCAGCCCGAAGCCGGGGGGGGGCCCCTACAATGAGCAGTTCTTC
few,TRBJ1-6,NA,TRBV25-1,CASSEFRYNSPLHF,TGTGCCAGCAGTGAATTTCGTTATAATTCACCCCTCCACTTT
many,TRBJ2-3,TRBD2,TRBV7-2,CASKTAGDRYTDTQYF,TGTGCCAGCAAAACAGCGGGGGACCGATACACAGATACGCAGTATTTT
NA,TRBJ1-1,NA,TRBV27,CASSLYGGLNTAAFF,TGTGCCAGCAGTTTATATGGGGGCCTGAACACTGCAGCTTTCTTT
many,TRBJ1-4,NA,TRBV7-6,CASSLALAGTNEKLFF,TGTGCCAGCAGCTTAGCGTTGGCAGGGACTAATGAAAAACTGTTTTTT
NA,TRBJ2-3,NA,TRBV4-3,CASSQDIGAHPQYF,TGCGCCAGCAGCCAAGACATTGGCGCCCACCCGCAGTATTTT
many,TRBJ2-3,TRBD2,TRBV7-2,CASIPYSSGSTDTQYF,TGTGCCAGCATTCCTTACTCTAGCGGGAGCACAGATACGCAGTATTTT
many,TRBJ1-1,NA,TRBV7-9,CASSLPEGNMNTEAFF,TGTGCCAGCAGCTTACCTGAGGGAAACATGAACACTGAAGCTTTCTTT
NA,TRBJ1-3,NA,TRBV28,CASSSKRGAFGNTIYF,TGTGCCAGCAGTTCTAAGCGGGGGGCCTTCGGAAACACCATATATTTT
many,TRBJ2-7,NA,TRBV6-5,CASSYSFAFEQYF,TGTGCCAGCAGTTATTCTTTCGCTTTTGAGCAGTACTTC
NA,TRBJ2-7,NA,TRBV29-1,CSVEDRDSAYEQYF,TGCAGCGTTGAAGATCGAGATTCCGCCTACGAGCAGTACTTC
NA,TRBJ2-1,NA,TRBV19,CAGRTGSRARNEQFF,TGTGCCGGCAGAACCGGGTCACGAGCACGGAATGAGCAGTTCTTC
many,TRBJ1-5,NA,TRBV28,CASSLRDFSNQPQHF,TGTGCCAGCAGTTTACGGGACTTTAGCAATCAGCCCCAGCATTTT
many,TRBJ1-1,NA,TRBV20-1,CSARDLAPSQVLNTEAFF,TGCAGTGCTAGAGATCTGGCCCCCTCCCAAGTGCTTAACACTGAAGCTTTCTTT
few,TRBJ2-7,NA,TRBV3-1,CASSQEGAPVYAEYF,TGTGCCAGCAGCCAAGAGGGGGCGCCGGTGTATGCTGAGTACTTC
many,TRBJ2-2,NA,TRBV7-9,CAAGNTGELFF,TGTGCCGCAGGGAACACCGGGGAGCTGTTTTTT